The clone carrying this TCR beta chain was detected only a few times. Its antigen is not known. TCRdb's copy holds only in-frame clones and misses some; the assay was immunoSEQ multiplex PCR. Among over 45,000 clones, approximately 80% were seen once, and the ten largest hold more than 1.4%. The data derive from a study of OX40 agonist ivuxolimab in advanced cancers. Notes on the study in general: Some nonresponders likewise displayed low normalized T-cell clonal expansion.

V was clipped by 2 bases and J by 4 bases, with 14 bases between them. Germline V gene lookup returns CDR1 SGHDN and CDR2 FVKESK. The CDR3 has 15 amino acids. This receptor was taken from an adult with an advanced solid tumor such as melanoma, head and neck, liver or kidney cancer. This material consisted of CD4+ or CD8+ T cells sorted from blood, taken in a trial of the OX40 agonist ivuxolimab. The chain combines TRBV14 with TRBJ1-2, with D tentatively TRBD1 (6 bases). The CDR3 spells CASSQSTGRVYGYTF. In DNA form, the CDR3 reads TGTGCCAGCAGCCAATCGACAGGAAGGGTCTATGGCTACACCTTC.